These 17 T cell receptor beta chains were all obtained from the same sample, sequenced in a study of graft-versus-host responses after intestinal transplantation. The antigens for these receptors are not known. Some clones are missing from TCRdb's copy, which holds only in-frame ones; the method was immunoSEQ multiplex PCR. The profile shows roughly 80,000 clones, roughly 87% of them singletons. The material sequenced was unstimulated CD8+ T cells sorted from spleen or lymph node cells, taken before transplant. All receptors derive from a human donor who was the organ donor for an intestinal transplant.

This chain links TRBV9 with TRBJ2-1; 7 bases line up with TRBD1. There are 15 residues in the CDR3. Germline V gene data show CDR1 as SGDLS and CDR2 as YYNGEE. J lost 5 bases, V lost 1 base, and 6 bases had no gene match. This CDR3 reads CASSVRVQGDNEQFF. The CDR3 bases are TGTGCCAGCAGCGTAAGGGTCCAGGGGGACAATGAGCAGTTCTTC.

The rearrangement joins TRBV6-1 to TRBJ1-4, with D perhaps matching TRBD1 (5 bases). The CDR3 is 18 residues long. Germline V lookup: CDR1 MNHNS, CDR2 SASEGT. V lost 2 bases and J lost 5, with 21 bases in between. The CDR3 here is CASSEWLFQGPQNEKLFF. As DNA, the CDR3 is TGTGCCAGCAGTGAATGGTTGTTCCAGGGACCCCAAAATGAAAAACTGTTTTTT.

The chain is built from TRBV7-2 and TRBJ2-3; maybe TRBD1 (5 bases). The length of the CDR3 is 15 residues. Germline-derived CDR1 and CDR2 are SGHTA and FQGNSA. The V end lost 1 base, the J end lost 3 bases, and 11 bases lay between the germline ends. CDR3 sequence (DNA): TGTGCCAGCAGCTTAGTTGGGGCTGGTACAGATACGCAGTATTTT. This gives the protein CASSLVGAGTDTQYF.

The V and J genes are TRBV7-9 and TRBJ2-7; the D is unclear. The V and J ends lost 1 base and 4 bases respectively, with 5 bases between them. The germline V gene encodes CDR1 SEHNR and CDR2 FQNEAQ (reference sequence). The CDR3 covers 12 residues. The CDR3 loop reads CASSLGRYEQYF. The CDR3 DNA reads TGTGCCAGCAGCTTAGGAAGGTACGAGCAGTACTTC.

This clone was seen only once. The chain employs TRBV6-4 and TRBJ1-2, with D perhaps matching TRBD1 (5 bases). The CDR3 runs 14 residues. Trimming cost V 0 bases and J 8 bases, with 13 bases left between them. CDR1 is MRHNA, CDR2 SNTAGT, per germline. The CDR3 sequence: CASSDSGTSLGYTF. As DNA, the CDR3 is TGTGCCAGCAGTGACTCGGGGACGTCTCTCGGCTACACCTTC.

This clone was detected only once. The V and J genes are TRBV27 and TRBJ1-5; D not resolved. Germline V gene data show CDR1 as MNHEY and CDR2 as SMNVEV (reference sequence). This CDR3 contains 14 residues. V shed 4 bases and J shed 6 bases, with 13 bases lying between them. In DNA, the CDR3 is TGTGCCAGCAGTTCTCAAGGTTATGTTCAGCCCCAGCATTTT. This sequence encodes CASSSQGYVQPQHF.

The gene calls are TRBV30 and TRBJ1-1; 7 positions match TRBD1. The CDR3 length is 17 residues. Trimming took 8 bases from V and 0 from J; bases not matched to a gene: 18. From germline, CDR1 is GTSNPN and CDR2 SVGIG (reference sequence). The CDR3 reads CATTGAPPPVMNTEAFF. Here the CDR3 DNA reads TGTGCCACAACAGGGGCACCCCCCCCAGTCATGAACACTGAAGCTTTCTTT.

The chain couples TRBV5-6 to TRBJ2-7, with D tentatively TRBD1 or TRBD2 (6 bases each). The CDR3 runs 14 residues. V lost 4 bases, J lost 0 bases, and 11 bases lay in between. In germline, CDR1 is SGHDT, CDR2 YYEEEE. The chain's CDR3 is CASSGRTVSYEQYF. DNA for the CDR3: TGTGCCAGCAGCGGGAGGACAGTCTCCTACGAGCAGTACTTC.

V and J are TRBV5-1 and TRBJ2-5; D not certain. The germline gives CDR1 SGHRS, CDR2 YFSETQ. The CDR3 totals 12 residues. Trimming removed 1 base from V and 4 bases from J, with 5 bases in between. DNA of the CDR3: TGCGCCAGCAGCTTGTACCCAGAGACCCAGTACTTC. This encodes CASSLYPETQYF. Full variable domain (remainder filled in from reference TRBV5-1 and TRBJ2-5): KAGVTQTPRYLIKTRGQQVTLSCSPISGHRSVSWYQQTPGQGLQFLFEYFSETQRNKGNFPGRFSGRQFSNSRSEMNVSTLELGDSALYLCASSLYPETQYFGPGTRLLVL.

As regards this clone: A junction boundary mismatches the germline segment, possibly from a read error. The chain carries TRBV4-1 and TRBJ2-3; D call uncertain. The length of the CDR3 is 16 residues. The V gene's germline CDR1 is MGHRA and CDR2 YSYEKL. CDR3 in DNA: TGCGCCAGCGGCCAACCAGACTGGCTGAGCACAGATACGCAGTATTTT. Translation: CASGQPDWLSTDTQYF.

The J gene is TRBJ2-3, the V gene TRBV28; D might be TRBD2 (7 bases). Germline V gives CDR1 MDHEN, CDR2 SYDVKM. The CDR3 consists of 16 residues. With 2 bases removed from V and 4 bases from J, the gap between germline ends came to 16 bases. The CDR3 region has the DNA TGTGCCAGCAGTTTAGGGGGGGACAATCTGGCAGATACGCAGTATTTT. Its translation is CASSLGGDNLADTQYF.

The genes are TRBV5-1 and TRBJ1-5, with a weak D call TRBD1 (5 bases). Germline lookup yields CDR1 SGHRS and CDR2 YFSETQ. The CDR3 totals 15 residues. The germline V and J ends were trimmed by 2 bases and 1 base, with 10 bases remaining between them. DNA for the CDR3: TGCGCCAGCAGCTTATGGGGGGGAAGCAATCAGCCCCAGCATTTT. Translation: CASSLWGGSNQPQHF.

There are a few counts of this clone. The genes are TRBV7-9 and TRBJ1-1; D is unclear. The CDR3 loop spans 10 amino acids. With 6 bases removed from V and 9 bases from J, the gap between germline ends came to 8 bases. The germline V gene has CDR1 SEHNR and CDR2 FQNEAQ (reference sequence). DNA for the CDR3: TGTGCCAGCAGTATTGGCCAAGCTTTCTTT. Protein: CASSIGQAFF.

The chain has TRBV5-6 and TRBJ2-1; the D gene is possibly TRBD2 (7 bases). This CDR3 spans 16 amino acids. The ends were cut back, 0 bases at V and 8 bases at J, with 18 bases in the middle. Germline V gene data show CDR1 as SGHDT and CDR2 as YYEEEE. The DNA of the CDR3 is TGTGCCAGCAGCTTGGTCCTCGGCGGGGGCTGGGATGAGCAGTTCTTC. It yields the protein CASSLVLGGGWDEQFF.

This rearrangement joins TRBV28 to TRBJ1-6; TRBD1 matches at 8 bases. Germline CDR1 MDHEN, CDR2 SYDVKM. The CDR3 is 16 amino acids. The trim removed 6 bases at V and 5 bases at J, leaving 9 bases unmatched. As DNA, the CDR3 is TGTGCCAGCAGCTGGACAGGGATTAAGGATAATTCACCCCTCCACTTT. Translated: CASSWTGIKDNSPLHF.

The chain uses TRBV5-4 and TRBJ1-1; no clear D gene. Trimming pared 4 bases from V and 4 bases from J, leaving 14 bases between. The CDR3 has 14 amino acids. CDR1 is SGHNT and CDR2 is YYREEE in the germline V gene (reference sequence). This chain's CDR3 is CASSADGLSTEAFF. CDR3 DNA: TGTGCCAGCAGCGCCGACGGGCTTTCCACTGAAGCTTTCTTT.

This chain joins TRBV29-1 and TRBJ1-5; D remains unclear. The CDR3 is 12 residues long. Trimming left V 6 bases short and J 9 bases short, with 15 bases between. Germline lookup yields CDR1 SQVTM and CDR2 ANQGSEA. CDR3 nucleotides: TGCAGCGTCGAGGACGGGGTCGGGCCCCAGCATTTT. It is translated as CSVEDGVGPQHF.